A single sample gave rise to the 23 T cell receptor beta chains below, sequenced in a study of regulatory T cells in long-lasting Graves disease. Arm-PCR of CDR3 regions with iRepertoire HTBI primers generated TCR beta libraries. TCRdb itself ran the multiplex PCR reads through MiXCR, one entry per CDR3 protein. The table lists around 430,000 distinct CDR3 sequences, roughly 23% of them singletons, with over 10% in the top ten. The sample's time point: persistent/refractory GD, antithyroid drugs over 5 years with positive TRAb. Construction of the TCR library relied on RNA isolated from PBMCs. This sample comprised peripheral blood mononuclear cells (PBMCs), obtained when the disease was refractory, from a patient treated with antithyroid drugs. The receptor set was obtained from a female donor with Graves disease.

The chain is built from TRBV3-1 and TRBJ1-2; D might be TRBD1 (5 bases). CDR3 length equals 19 residues. CDR1 is LGHDT, CDR2 YNNKEL, per germline (reference sequence). The V end was cut by 0 bases, the J end by 1 base, with 21 bases between. The CDR3 protein is CASSQDTLGDGYLNYGYTF. In nucleotides, the CDR3 is TGTGCCAGCAGCCAAGATACGCTTGGGGACGGCTACCTTAACTATGGCTACACCTTC.

On this clonotype: A much more abundant neighbour one base away suggests this may be a read error. The chain carries TRBV20-1 and TRBJ2-5; 10 bases map to TRBD2. CDR1 is DFQATT, CDR2 SNEGSKA, per germline (reference sequence). This CDR3 contains 14 residues. CDR3 sequence: CSANLAGATPHQCF. In nucleotides, the CDR3 is TGCAGTGCGAACCTAGCGGGAGCCACCCCACACCAGTGCTTC.

The V call is TRBV20-1, the J call TRBJ2-7; D is uncertain. The CDR3 loop spans 14 amino acids. V shed 3 bases and J shed 1 base, with 13 bases lying between them. CDR1 is DFQATT and CDR2 is SNEGSKA in the germline V gene (reference sequence). CDR3: CSASSPLGSYEQYF. The CDR3 region has the DNA TGCAGTGCTAGCTCTCCTCTAGGGTCCTACGAGCAGTACTTC.

The chain carries TRBV7-9 and TRBJ2-5, with 10 bases identical to TRBD2. Germline-derived CDR1 and CDR2 are SEHNR and FQNEAQ (reference sequence). J was trimmed by 5 bases and V by 1 base; bases with no gene match: 16. The CDR3 is 19 residues long. The CDR3 is CASSLEVLGLAAKRETQYF. The CDR3 DNA sequence: TGTGCCAGCAGCTTAGAGGTTCTCGGACTAGCGGCAAAGAGGGAGACCCAGTACTTC.

This chain links TRBV6-9 with TRBJ2-3, with D possibly TRBD1 on 5 matching bases. The CDR3 runs to 16 residues. V gave up 2 bases and J gave up 0 bases, with 12 bases separating them. Germline values: CDR1 MNHGY, CDR2 SVAAGI. In DNA, the CDR3 is TGTGCCAGCAGTTATAAGGGGCGGCCTAGCACAGATACGCAGTATTTT. It translates to CASSYKGRPSTDTQYF.

There are a few counts of this clonotype. The chain couples TRBV30 to TRBJ2-7, with D maybe TRBD1 (5 bases). V shed 1 base and J shed 0 bases, with 19 bases lying between them. This CDR3 comprises 17 residues. CDR1 and CDR2 from the germline V gene are GTSNPN and SVGIG (reference sequence). CDR3 loop: CAWSALHGARSSYEQYF. In nucleotides, the CDR3 is TGTGCCTGGAGTGCCCTTCATGGGGCTAGGAGCTCCTACGAGCAGTACTTC.

This chain uses TRBV27 with TRBJ2-7; no definite D call. Germline lookup yields CDR1 MNHEY and CDR2 SMNVEV (reference sequence). The CDR3 consists of 14 residues. V was pared by 7 bases and J by 0 bases, with 13 bases between. As DNA, the CDR3 is TGTGCCAGCACCGAAACCCCGAGCTCCTACGAGCAGTACTTC. Its protein is CASTETPSSYEQYF.

Concerning this clonotype itself: A read error is possible here, since a much larger clone lies one base away. This rearrangement joins TRBV2 to TRBJ1-2, with a weak D call TRBD1 (5 bases). Germline CDR1 and CDR2: SNHLY and FYNNEI. The CDR3 runs to 13 residues. CDR3 sequence reads: CASSQTVNYGCTF. The DNA for the CDR3 is TGTGCCAGCAGTCAGACAGTTAACTATGGCTGCACCTTC.

This clonotype was detected a few times. The chain recombines TRBV7-3 with TRBJ1-6; tentatively, D is TRBD1 (5 bases). The CDR3 has 15 residues. Per the germline V gene, CDR1 is SGHTA and CDR2 is FQGTGA. Trimming stripped 5 bases from V and 7 bases from J, with 15 bases between. CDR3 in amino acids: CASSTDRDGNSPLHF. The CDR3 DNA reads as TGTGCCAGCAGCACTGACCGGGACGGCAATTCACCCCTCCACTTT.

This clonotype was detected many times. The V call is TRBV27, the J call TRBJ1-2; D remains ambiguous. V dropped 3 bases and J dropped 4 bases, with 9 bases sitting between them. This CDR3 is 13 amino acids long. Germline CDR1 MNHEY, CDR2 SMNVEV (reference sequence). The chain's CDR3 is CASSFSAGYGYTF. The CDR3 DNA sequence: TGTGCCAGCAGTTTTTCGGCGGGCTATGGCTACACCTTC.

This clonotype occurred many times. The J gene is TRBJ1-1, the V gene TRBV12-3 or TRBV12-4; D not resolved. The germline V and J ends were trimmed by 7 bases and 5 bases, with 17 bases remaining between them. The CDR3 consists of 14 residues. CDR3 sequence: CASTTLPGRTEAFF. The CDR3 DNA reads as TGTGCCAGCACCACCCTTCCGGGGAGAACTGAAGCTTTCTTT.

This clonotype has more than one count but fewer than ten. The chain links TRBV19 to TRBJ1-1, with TRBD1 matching over 10 bases. From germline, CDR1 is LNHDA and CDR2 SQIVND (reference sequence). V trimming: 6 bases; J trimming: 4 bases; junction bases outside the gene matches: 8. The CDR3 extends over 15 amino acids. For the CDR3, the DNA is TGTGCCAGTAGCTACTCAGGACAGGGGGTCACTGAAGCTTTCTTT. This encodes CASSYSGQGVTEAFF.

This CDR3 reads CSARVVGWAFF. Here the CDR3 DNA reads TGCAGTGCTAGAGTCGTAGGATGGGCTTTCTTT. This rearrangement joins TRBV20-1 to TRBJ1-1; D remains ambiguous. Germline assignment: CDR1 DFQATT and CDR2 SNEGSKA (reference sequence). The CDR3 runs 11 residues. Between the trimmed V and J ends, which lost 1 base and 11 bases, there was a span of 11 bases.

Regarding this clonotype: This may stem from a read error, because a much larger clone lies one nucleotide away. The chain links TRBV13 to TRBJ2-7; maybe TRBD2 (5 bases). The CDR3 contains 13 residues. The germline V gene encodes CDR1 PRHDT and CDR2 FYEKMQ (reference sequence). The V end was cut by 4 bases, the J end by 2 bases, with 9 bases between. CDR3 in amino acids: CASSSSGAYEQYF. In nucleotides, the CDR3 is TGTGCCAGCAGCTCCTCCGGGGCCTACGAGCAGTACTTC.

V and J are TRBV7-9 and TRBJ1-3, with 7 bases fitting TRBD1. CDR3 length: 21 amino acids. V lost 5 bases and J lost 0; bases outside the gene matches: 22. Germline V gene sequence: CDR1 SEHNR, CDR2 FQNEAQ (reference sequence). The CDR3 loop reads CASSMPPGGQDETFSGNTIYF. CDR3 coding DNA: TGTGCCAGCAGCATGCCTCCGGGTGGACAGGATGAAACCTTCTCTGGAAACACCATATATTTT. Using reference TRBV7-9 and TRBJ1-3 for the parts outside the CDR3, the full variable domain is DTGVSQNPRHKITKRGQNVTFRCDPISEHNRLYWYRQTLGQGPEFLTYFQNEAQLEKSRLLSDRFSAERPKGSFSTLEIQRTEQGDSAMYLCASSMPPGGQDETFSGNTIYFGEGSWLTVV.

This clonotype was recorded at least ten times. The rearrangement links TRBV11-2 to TRBJ2-5; 11 bases match TRBD2. Germline V gene data show CDR1 as SGHAT and CDR2 as FQNNGV. Trimming at V came to 1 base and at J to 2 bases, leaving 0 bases not matched to a gene. The CDR3 totals 15 residues. The CDR3 is CASSLGLAGQETQYF. The CDR3 nucleotides read TGTGCCAGCAGCTTAGGACTAGCGGGGCAAGAGACCCAGTACTTC.

This clonotype was recorded at least ten times. The chain has TRBV12-3 or TRBV12-4 and TRBJ2-7; D perhaps matches TRBD1 (6 bases). With 7 bases removed from V and 5 bases from J, the gap between germline ends came to 27 bases. The CDR3 contains 17 residues. CDR3 residues: CASNDGVRRTAAHEQYF. CDR3 nucleotide sequence: TGTGCCAGCAATGATGGTGTTCGAAGGACAGCAGCTCACGAGCAGTACTTC.

V is TRBV7-2 and J is TRBJ1-6, with TRBD1 as a possible D gene (5 bases). The germline V gene has CDR1 SGHTA and CDR2 FQGNSA. The CDR3 runs to 15 residues. With 4 bases removed from V and 8 bases from J, the gap between germline ends came to 15 bases. CDR3: CASSSARGGYSPLHF. CDR3 nucleotide sequence: TGTGCCAGCAGCTCCGCGAGGGGCGGATATTCACCCCTCCACTTT. Full variable domain (rest looked up from reference TRBV7-2 and TRBJ1-6): GAGVSQSPSNKVTEKGKDVELRCDPISGHTALYWYRQSLGQGLEFLIYFQGNSAPDKSGLPSDRFSAERTGGSVSTLTIQRTQQEDSAVYLCASSSARGGYSPLHFGNGTRLTVT.

This clonotype showed up many times. The chain uses TRBV13 and TRBJ1-2; a weak D match, TRBD1 (5 bases). Germline CDR1 and CDR2: PRHDT and FYEKMQ (reference sequence). The CDR3 is made up of 12 amino acids. Trimming removed 0 bases at V and 12 bases at J, with 11 bases between. CDR3 residues: CASSLGRQLHTF. The CDR3 DNA reads as TGTGCCAGCAGCTTAGGGCGACAGTTACACACCTTC. The whole variable domain, remainder taken from reference TRBV13 and TRBJ1-2, is AAGVIQSPRHLIKEKRETATLKCYPIPRHDTVYWYQQGPGQDPQFLISFYEKMQSDKGSIPDRFSAQQFSDYHSELNMSSLELGDSALYFCASSLGRQLHTFGSGTRLTVV.

This clonotype appeared a few times. This chain uses TRBV30 with TRBJ2-7; D perhaps matches TRBD2 (6 bases). The germline V gene has CDR1 GTSNPN and CDR2 SVGIG (reference sequence). The V gene lost 2 bases and the J gene lost 6 bases, with 20 bases spanning the gap. CDR3 size: 15 residues. In DNA form, the CDR3 reads TGTGCCTGGAGTTTCGGGGGAGGTCGCTCGCTCGAGCAGTACTTC. This encodes CAWSFGGGRSLEQYF.

This clonotype was counted between two and nine times. V usage is TRBV20-1 and J usage is TRBJ2-6, with a weak D call TRBD2 (5 bases). The V gene lost 5 bases and the J gene lost 0 bases, with 11 bases spanning the gap. CDR1 DFQATT and CDR2 SNEGSKA come from the germline V gene (reference sequence). CDR3 length: 15 amino acids. CDR3 sequence: CSARKTSSGANVLTF. The CDR3 DNA is TGCAGTGCTCGAAAAACTAGCTCTGGGGCCAACGTCCTGACTTTC.

The rearrangement joins TRBV2 to TRBJ2-1; D unclear. The CDR3 runs 15 residues. Germline CDR1 SNHLY, CDR2 FYNNEI. Trimming pared 2 bases from V and 5 bases from J, leaving 13 bases between. The CDR3 loop is CASSESRSPNNEQFF. The CDR3 nucleotides are TGTGCCAGCAGTGAATCCAGGTCACCAAACAATGAGCAGTTCTTC.

At least ten counts were recorded for this clonotype. CDR3 amino acids: CASSPNPGSKYEQYF. The CDR3 DNA sequence: TGTGCCAGCAGCCCTAACCCCGGGTCCAAATACGAGCAGTACTTC. The chain has TRBV11-2 and TRBJ2-7, with D unclear. Trimming cost V 5 bases and J 4 bases, with 18 bases left between them. Germline V gene lookup returns CDR1 SGHAT and CDR2 FQNNGV. The CDR3 totals 15 residues.